These 13 T cell receptor beta chains were all obtained from the same sample, sequenced in a study of CD8 T cells in ankylosing spondylitis. Using its own MiXCR run on the 5' RACE reads, TCRdb lists one record per CDR3 protein. Seen here are roughly 250,000 distinct CDR3 sequences, around 9.2% observed once, and the top ten hold almost 7%. The sequenced material came from blood, either unsorted or a sorted T cell fraction (not recorded which). These receptors all come from a male donor with ankylosing spondylitis or in good health (not recorded which).

This clonotype has ten or more counts. J is TRBJ2-4 and V is TRBV20-1; the D is unclear. Trimming took 6 bases from V and 1 from J, leaving 16 bases between them. CDR1 and CDR2 from the germline V gene are DFQATT and SNEGSKA (reference sequence). The CDR3 sequence is 15 residues long. CDR3: CSAAPDGLAKNIQYF. CDR3 sequence (DNA): TGCAGTGCCGCCCCGGATGGCCTTGCCAAAAACATTCAGTACTTC.

The chain carries TRBV4-3 and TRBJ2-1; 9 nucleotides agree with TRBD2. Per the germline V gene, CDR1 is LGHNA and CDR2 is YSLEER. J gave up 8 bases and V 5 bases, and 16 bases lay outside the gene matches. This CDR3 comprises 17 residues. The CDR3 reads CASSTEGTSGLGHEQFF. The CDR3 DNA is TGCGCCAGCAGCACTGAGGGCACTAGCGGGTTAGGTCATGAGCAGTTCTTC.

The table lists this clonotype with a few counts. The rearrangement uses TRBV7-2 and TRBJ2-7, with 10 bases matching TRBD1. The CDR3 has 13 residues. Losses at the gene ends were 6 bases for V and 3 bases for J; bases not matched to a gene: 2. In germline, CDR1 is SGHTA, CDR2 FQGNSA. The CDR3 spells CASSRTGGYEQYF. DNA for the CDR3: TGTGCCAGCAGTCGGACAGGGGGCTACGAGCAGTACTTC.

This clonotype has ten or more counts. V and J are TRBV7-3 and TRBJ2-2; D unclear. V lost 1 base to trimming and J lost 8 bases, with 5 bases between them. CDR1 is SGHTA and CDR2 is FQGTGA in the germline V gene. This CDR3 is built from 12 residues. This CDR3 is CASSLKWGELFF. In DNA form, the CDR3 reads TGTGCCAGCAGCTTAAAATGGGGGGAGCTGTTTTTT.

The chain uses TRBV5-1 and TRBJ2-1, with D tentatively TRBD2 (7 bases). The CDR3 sequence is 16 residues long. The germline CDR1 and CDR2 sequences are SGHRS and YFSETQ. V gave up 8 bases and J gave up 8 bases, with 26 bases separating them. As DNA, the CDR3 is TGCGCCAGTGGACTCGAAAGGGGGGAGGGCCTTGATGAGCAGTTCTTC. Translated, it gives CASGLERGEGLDEQFF. Together with reference TRBV5-1 and TRBJ2-1, the CDR3 gives the full variable domain: KAGVTQTPRYLIKTRGQQVTLSCSPISGHRSVSWYQQTPGQGLQFLFEYFSETQRNKGNFPGRFSGRQFSNSRSEMNVSTLELGDSALYLCASGLERGEGLDEQFFGPGTRLTVL.

The chain employs TRBV30 and TRBJ1-5, with 12 bases matching TRBD1. Germline loops: CDR1 GTSNPN, CDR2 SVGIG (reference sequence). Trimming at V came to 2 bases and at J to 7 bases, leaving 9 bases not matched to a gene. The CDR3 covers 16 residues. CDR3 nucleotide sequence: TGTGCCTGGAGTCCCTCGGGACAGGGGGCCAACCAGCCCCAGCATTTT. Translation gives CAWSPSGQGANQPQHF.

This chain connects TRBV30 to TRBJ2-3; D unclear. Germline loops: CDR1 GTSNPN, CDR2 SVGIG (reference sequence). This CDR3 has 16 residues. V was shortened by 0 bases and J by 0 bases, with 13 bases between the two germline ends. The CDR3 reads CAWSVPTDLSTDTQYF. The CDR3 DNA sequence: TGTGCCTGGAGTGTACCAACAGATCTAAGCACAGATACGCAGTATTTT.

The V call is TRBV30, the J call TRBJ2-7; TRBD1 might be the D (7 bases). V lost 4 bases and J 4 bases, leaving 8 bases between the germline ends. This CDR3 is built from 11 residues. CDR1 and CDR2 from the germline V gene are GTSNPN and SVGIG (reference sequence). The CDR3 sequence is CAWTGGYEQYF. The CDR3 DNA reads TGTGCCTGGACAGGGGGGTACGAGCAGTACTTC.

Turning to this clonotype: This sequence may be a read error, since a much larger clone differs from it by one base. The chain has TRBV7-2 and TRBJ2-4; weak D call: TRBD1 (5 bases). The CDR3 is made up of 13 amino acids. CDR1 SGHTA and CDR2 FQGNSA come from the germline V gene. The CDR3 here is CPSSLGVGNIQYF. CDR3 coding DNA: TGTCCCAGCAGCTTAGGGGTAGGAAACATTCAGTACTTC.

Of note for this clonotype: This may be a read error: a much more frequent sequence differs by one nucleotide. The V gene is TRBV12-3 or TRBV12-4, the J gene TRBJ1-5; tentatively, D is TRBD1 (5 bases). CDR3 length: 13 residues. V was shortened by 5 bases and J by 5 bases, with 10 bases between the two germline ends. The CDR3 sequence: CASSDRKDQPQHF. The CDR3 DNA reads as TGTGCCAGCAGTGACAGAAAGGATCAGCCCCAGCATTTT.

This clonotype was recorded at least ten times. The chain links TRBV7-9 to TRBJ1-1; D is unclear. The CDR3 contains 12 residues. Trimming shortened V by 5 bases and J by 6 bases, and 10 bases separated the two germline ends. The germline gives CDR1 SEHNR, CDR2 FQNEAQ (reference sequence). The CDR3 spells CASSTGSPEAFF. The CDR3 DNA follows: TGTGCCAGCAGCACGGGCTCCCCTGAAGCTTTCTTT. Using reference TRBV7-9 and TRBJ1-1 for the parts outside the CDR3, the full variable domain is DTGVSQNPRHKITKRGQNVTFRCDPISEHNRLYWYRQTLGQGPEFLTYFQNEAQLEKSRLLSDRFSAERPKGSFSTLEIQRTEQGDSAMYLCASSTGSPEAFFGQGTRLTVV.

This clonotype has a count of ten or more. This rearrangement joins TRBV27 to TRBJ2-4; 7 bases line up with TRBD1. The length of the CDR3 is 15 residues. V was pared by 5 bases and J by 3 bases, with 7 bases of the junction left unmatched. In germline, CDR1 is MNHEY, CDR2 SMNVEV (reference sequence). The DNA of the CDR3 is TGTGCCAGCAGTCTCTCCAGACAGGGCAAAAACATTCAGTACTTC. The encoded protein is CASSLSRQGKNIQYF.

This clonotype occurred many times. DNA of the CDR3: TGTGCCAGCAGTTCACAGGGGGCATCCTACGAGCAGTACTTC. It codes for CASSSQGASYEQYF. The chain uses TRBV7-9 and TRBJ2-7; 9 nucleotides line up with TRBD1. This CDR3 spans 14 amino acids. The V gene end was trimmed by 6 bases and the J gene end by 1 base; junction bases not matched to a gene: 4. Germline-derived CDR1 and CDR2 are SEHNR and FQNEAQ (reference sequence).